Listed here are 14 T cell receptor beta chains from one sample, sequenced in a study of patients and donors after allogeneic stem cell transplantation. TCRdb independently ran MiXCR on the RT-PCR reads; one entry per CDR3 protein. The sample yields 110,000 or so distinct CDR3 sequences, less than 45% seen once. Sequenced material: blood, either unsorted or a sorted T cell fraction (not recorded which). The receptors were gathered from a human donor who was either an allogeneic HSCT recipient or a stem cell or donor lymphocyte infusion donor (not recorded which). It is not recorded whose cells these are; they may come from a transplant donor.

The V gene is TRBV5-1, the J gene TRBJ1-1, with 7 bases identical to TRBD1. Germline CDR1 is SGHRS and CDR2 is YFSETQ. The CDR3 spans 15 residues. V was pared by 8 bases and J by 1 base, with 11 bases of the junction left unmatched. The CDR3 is CASKLTGAGNTEAFF. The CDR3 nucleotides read TGCGCCAGTAAACTTACAGGGGCCGGGAACACTGAAGCTTTCTTT.

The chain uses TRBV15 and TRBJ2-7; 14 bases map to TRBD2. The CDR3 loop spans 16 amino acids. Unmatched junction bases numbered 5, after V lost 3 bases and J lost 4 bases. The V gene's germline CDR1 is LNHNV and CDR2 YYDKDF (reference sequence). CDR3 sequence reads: CATSRAGTSGSYEQYF. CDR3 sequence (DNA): TGTGCCACCAGCAGGGCCGGGACTAGCGGGAGTTACGAGCAGTACTTC.

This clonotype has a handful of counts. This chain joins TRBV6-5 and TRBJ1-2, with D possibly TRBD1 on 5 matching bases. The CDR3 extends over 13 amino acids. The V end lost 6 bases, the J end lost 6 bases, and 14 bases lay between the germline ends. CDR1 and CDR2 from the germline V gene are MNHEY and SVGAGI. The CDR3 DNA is TGTGCCAGCAGGGGGACGGGTTCGGATGGCTACACCTTC. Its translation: CASRGTGSDGYTF.

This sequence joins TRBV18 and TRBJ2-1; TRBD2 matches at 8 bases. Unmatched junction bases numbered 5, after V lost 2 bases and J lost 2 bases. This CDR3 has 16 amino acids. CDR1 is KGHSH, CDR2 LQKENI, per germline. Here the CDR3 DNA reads TGTGCCAGCTCACCAAGCCTAGCGGGTACCTACAATGAGCAGTTCTTC. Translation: CASSPSLAGTYNEQFF.

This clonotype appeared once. The CDR3 bases are TGCAGCGTTGTTGGGGGCCAGGGCCGGGAGACCCAGTACTTC. The encoded protein is CSVVGGQGRETQYF. This sequence joins TRBV29-1 and TRBJ2-5; a possible D gene is TRBD1 (6 bases). The ends were cut back, 4 bases at V and 5 bases at J, with 17 bases in the middle. Germline CDR1 is SQVTM and CDR2 is ANQGSEA. The CDR3 loop spans 14 amino acids.

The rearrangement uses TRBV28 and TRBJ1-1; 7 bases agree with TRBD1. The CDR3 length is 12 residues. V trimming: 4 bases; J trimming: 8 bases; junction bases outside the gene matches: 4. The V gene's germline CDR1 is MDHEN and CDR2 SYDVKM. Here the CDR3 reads CASSYPTGEAFF. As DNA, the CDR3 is TGTGCCAGCAGTTACCCGACAGGGGAAGCTTTCTTT.

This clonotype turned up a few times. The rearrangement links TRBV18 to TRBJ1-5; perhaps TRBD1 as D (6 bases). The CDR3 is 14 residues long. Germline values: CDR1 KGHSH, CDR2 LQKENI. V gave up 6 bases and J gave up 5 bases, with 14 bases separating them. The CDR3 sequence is CASSPGDTYQPQHF. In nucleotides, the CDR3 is TGTGCCAGCTCCCCTGGGGACACCTATCAGCCCCAGCATTTT.

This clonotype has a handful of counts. The CDR3, as DNA: TGCGCCAGCAGCTTGGGGGGTAGCTCCTACAATGAGCAGTTCTTC. The encoded protein is CASSLGGSSYNEQFF. V usage is TRBV5-1 and J usage is TRBJ2-1, with unresolved D. Germline values: CDR1 SGHRS, CDR2 YFSETQ. The CDR3 runs 15 residues. V shed 0 bases and J shed 0 bases, with 7 bases lying between them.

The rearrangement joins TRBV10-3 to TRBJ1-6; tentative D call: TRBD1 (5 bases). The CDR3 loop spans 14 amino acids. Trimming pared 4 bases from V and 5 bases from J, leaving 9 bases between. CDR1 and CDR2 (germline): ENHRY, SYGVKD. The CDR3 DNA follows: TGTGCCATCAGTGGTGGGGCCCATAATTCACCCCTCCACTTT. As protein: CAISGGAHNSPLHF.

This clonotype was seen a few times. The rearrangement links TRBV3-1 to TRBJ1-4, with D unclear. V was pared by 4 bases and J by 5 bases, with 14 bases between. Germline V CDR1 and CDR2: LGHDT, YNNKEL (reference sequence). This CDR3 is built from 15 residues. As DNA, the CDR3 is TGTGCCAGCAGCCTCACTTTTCGGGCGAATGAAAAACTGTTTTTT. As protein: CASSLTFRANEKLFF.

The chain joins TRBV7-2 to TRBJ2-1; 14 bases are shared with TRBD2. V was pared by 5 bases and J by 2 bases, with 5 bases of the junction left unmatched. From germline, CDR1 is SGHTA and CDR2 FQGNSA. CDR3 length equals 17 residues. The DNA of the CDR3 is TGTGCCAGCAGCGACCGACTAGCGGGAGGGACCTACAATGAGCAGTTCTTC. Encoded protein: CASSDRLAGGTYNEQFF.

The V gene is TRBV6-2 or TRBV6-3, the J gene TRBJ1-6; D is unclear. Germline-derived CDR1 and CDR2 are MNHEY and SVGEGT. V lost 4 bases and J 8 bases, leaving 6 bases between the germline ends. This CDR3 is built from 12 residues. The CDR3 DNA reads TGTGCCAGCAGTTTCAAGGATTCACCCCTCCACTTT. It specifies CASSFKDSPLHF.

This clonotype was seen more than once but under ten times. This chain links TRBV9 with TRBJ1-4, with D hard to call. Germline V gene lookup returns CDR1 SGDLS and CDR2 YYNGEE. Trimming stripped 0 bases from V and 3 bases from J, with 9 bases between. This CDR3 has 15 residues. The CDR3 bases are TGTGCCAGCAGCGTAGAGGGAGGGCCTAATGAAAAACTGTTTTTT. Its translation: CASSVEGGPNEKLFF.

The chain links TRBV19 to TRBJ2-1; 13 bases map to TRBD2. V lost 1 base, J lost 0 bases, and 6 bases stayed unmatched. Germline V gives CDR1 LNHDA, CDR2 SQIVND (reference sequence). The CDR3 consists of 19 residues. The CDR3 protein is CASSIGLAGGHFSYNEQFF. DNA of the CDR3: TGTGCCAGTAGTATAGGACTAGCGGGAGGCCACTTCTCCTACAATGAGCAGTTCTTC. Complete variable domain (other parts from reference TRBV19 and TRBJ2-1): DGGITQSPKYLFRKEGQNVTLSCEQNLNHDAMYWYRQDPGQGLRLIYYSQIVNDFQKGDIAEGYSVSREKKESFPLTVTSAQKNPTAFYLCASSIGLAGGHFSYNEQFFGPGTRLTVL.